A single sample is the source of the 30 T cell receptor delta chains below, sequenced in a study of Vδ1+ human thymocytes. What these receptors recognize is not known. Study-wide findings and caveats: Highly polyclonal TRG and TRD repertoires with Gaussian CDR3 length distributions appeared in thymus.

RNA was extracted from the cells and then reverse transcribed. Pooled V-gene forward primers with one constant-region reverse primer generated the CDR3 amplicons by multiplex PCR. TCRdb reran clone calling via CATT on the multiplex PCR reads. This table has over 45,000 delta-chain clones, roughly 15% appearing once. Sample: Vdelta1+ gamma-delta thymocytes from the thymus. Subset of the sample: FACS-sorted CD3+ TCRalphabeta- TCRVdelta1+ TCRVdelta2- thymocytes. The origin of the receptors is a girl under three years old who had congenital heart surgery.

A few counts support this clone. This chain connects TRDV1 to TRDJ1; 11 bases agree with TRDD3. This CDR3 is built from 18 residues. Unmatched junction bases numbered 10, after V lost 2 bases and J lost 2 bases. Germline assignment: CDR1 TSWWSYY and CDR2 QGS. This chain's CDR3 is CALGESSLGDTGTDKLIF. The CDR3 DNA follows: TGTGCTCTTGGGGAATCCTCCTTGGGGGATACGGGGACCGATAAACTCATCTTT.

The V and J genes are TRDV1 and TRDJ1; 9 bases map to TRDD3. Germline V gene lookup returns CDR1 TSWWSYY and CDR2 QGS. The CDR3 has 18 residues. The V and J ends lost 3 bases and 1 base, in that order; junction bases with no gene match: 12. This CDR3 reads CALGDIRSGGSVTDKLIF. CDR3 coding DNA: TGTGCTCTTGGGGATATACGTTCTGGGGGATCGGTCACCGATAAACTCATCTTT.

The rearrangement uses TRDV1 and TRDJ1, with TRDD3 matching over 7 bases. V was clipped by 3 bases and J by 4 bases; unmatched bases: 20. CDR3 length: 19 amino acids. CDR1 is TSWWSYY and CDR2 is QGS in the germline V gene. The CDR3 DNA is TGTGCTCTTGGGGACGTATCCCCCGTTAGCTGGGGGCCCAACGATAAACTCATCTTT. This encodes CALGDVSPVSWGPNDKLIF.

V gene TRDV1 combines with J gene TRDJ1; 13 bases map to TRDD3. The CDR3 has 11 amino acids. Germline assignment: CDR1 TSWWSYY and CDR2 QGS. Losses at the gene ends were 11 bases for V and 10 bases for J; bases not matched to a gene: 4. CDR3 in DNA: TGTGCTTTATACTGGGGGATACGACTCATCTTT. This gives the protein CALYWGIRLIF.

This clone turned up a few times. This chain uses TRDV3 with TRDJ1; 11 bases are shared with TRDD3. From germline, CDR1 is TVYSNPD and CDR2 GDNSRS (reference sequence). The CDR3 spans 18 residues. V lost 4 bases to trimming and J lost 7 bases; unmatched junction nucleotides: 23. The CDR3 loop is CASYQMVYWGIDSPKLIF. CDR3 DNA sequence: TGTGCCTCTTATCAAATGGTGTACTGGGGGATAGACTCCCCTAAACTCATCTTT. The full variable domain, rest sourced from reference TRDV3 and TRDJ1, is CDKVTQSSPDQTVASGSEVVLLCTYDTVYSNPDLFWYRIRPDYSFQFVFYGDNSRSEGADFTQGRFSVKHILTQKAFHLVISPVRTEDSATYYCASYQMVYWGIDSPKLIFGKGTRVTVEP.

This clone turned up a few times. This chain uses TRDV1 with TRDJ1; 9 positions agree with TRDD3. The CDR3 is made up of 22 amino acids. The germline gives CDR1 TSWWSYY, CDR2 QGS. V lost 3 bases and J lost 0; bases outside the gene matches: 23. CDR3 nucleotide sequence: TGTGCTCTTGGGGACCGGGCCTTCCCCTTATCTACTGGGGGAATGTACACCGATAAACTCATCTTT. It specifies CALGDRAFPLSTGGMYTDKLIF.

This clone appeared a few times. This sequence joins TRDV1 and TRDJ1, with 7 nucleotides matching TRDD3. V was pared by 3 bases and J by 0 bases, with 25 bases of the junction left unmatched. The CDR3 has 22 residues. Germline V gives CDR1 TSWWSYY, CDR2 QGS. CDR3: CALGDGVPTRTDLGGNTDKLIF. The CDR3 DNA sequence: TGTGCTCTTGGGGACGGAGTTCCGACACGGACTGATCTGGGGGGCAACACCGATAAACTCATCTTT.

The genes are TRDV1 and TRDJ1; 9 bases fit TRDD3. CDR1 and CDR2 (germline): TSWWSYY, QGS. CDR3 length: 18 residues. The V and J ends lost 1 base and 3 bases, in that order; junction bases with no gene match: 12. DNA of the CDR3: TGTGCTCTTGGGGAACGAAAGAATAGGAGGGGATACGCCGATAAACTCATCTTT. As protein: CALGERKNRRGYADKLIF.

V gene TRDV1 combines with J gene TRDJ1; 10 bases match TRDD3. Germline CDR1 TSWWSYY, CDR2 QGS. The CDR3 is 18 amino acids. The V and J ends lost 2 bases and 7 bases, in that order; junction bases with no gene match: 16. CDR3 sequence (DNA): TGTGCTCTTGGGGAAATACCCTACGAAGTTGGGGGATACAGTAAACTCATCTTT. Its protein is CALGEIPYEVGGYSKLIF.

This clone was recorded a few times. The genes are TRDV1 and TRDJ1; 10 bases are shared with TRDD3. Germline loops: CDR1 TSWWSYY, CDR2 QGS. CDR3 size: 17 residues. The V segment lost 1 base and the J segment 9 bases; nucleotides outside the gene matches: 14. The DNA of the CDR3 is TGTGCTCTTGGGGAACAAGGCCGTAGGCGGGGGATACGAGAACTCATCTTT. It yields the protein CALGEQGRRRGIRELIF.

Only a few counts were recorded for this clone. The chain joins TRDV1 to TRDJ1, with unresolved D. CDR1 is TSWWSYY, CDR2 QGS, per germline. The CDR3 has 14 amino acids. The V and J ends lost 4 bases and 3 bases respectively, with 12 bases between them. CDR3 sequence: CALGVYPPPDKLIF. Written as DNA, the CDR3 is TGTGCTCTTGGGGTTTATCCTCCTCCCGATAAACTCATCTTT.

This clone was seen more than once but under ten times. The chain uses TRDV1 and TRDJ1; 8 positions match TRDD3. The V segment lost 0 bases and the J segment 7 bases; nucleotides outside the gene matches: 16. Per the germline V gene, CDR1 is TSWWSYY and CDR2 is QGS. The CDR3 consists of 18 residues. This CDR3 reads CALGELYETSTGGFKLIF. In nucleotides, the CDR3 is TGTGCTCTTGGGGAACTCTACGAGACCTCGACTGGGGGGTTTAAACTCATCTTT.

V usage is TRDV1 and J usage is TRDJ1, with D unclear. The CDR3 covers 18 residues. Trimming took off 2 bases at V and 1 base at J, with 20 bases between the two ends. The germline gives CDR1 TSWWSYY, CDR2 QGS. Written as DNA, the CDR3 is TGTGCTCTTGGGGAATCCCCCCGTTCGGCACTTTCCACCGATAAACTCATCTTT. Protein sequence: CALGESPRSALSTDKLIF.

The chain employs TRDV1 and TRDJ1; no clear D. The V gene's germline CDR1 is TSWWSYY and CDR2 QGS. Trimming left V 6 bases short and J 1 base short, with 15 bases between. This CDR3 contains 15 residues. The CDR3 is CALGTGLKLTDKLIF. The DNA of the CDR3 is TGTGCTCTTGGAACAGGGCTTAAACTCACCGATAAACTCATCTTT.

The rearrangement uses TRDV1 and TRDJ1; D might be TRDD3 (6 bases). Looked up from germline, CDR1 is TSWWSYY and CDR2 is QGS. V was cut by 9 bases and J by 0 bases, with 17 bases left in between. The CDR3 sequence is 15 residues long. The CDR3 sequence is CALGPGELYTDKLIF. CDR3 bases: TGTGCTCTCGGACCTGGGGAATTATACACCGATAAACTCATCTTT.

This chain connects TRDV2 to TRDJ1; the match to TRDD3 covers 11 bases. Germline V lookup: CDR1 GEAIGNYY, CDR2 EKD. The junction had 30 bases not matched to a gene; V was cut back by 0 bases and J by 1 base. The CDR3 is 25 residues long. The CDR3: CACDTSSLGMLPNSGGYTPTDKLIF. The CDR3 region has the DNA TGTGCCTGTGACACCTCCTCCTTGGGAATGCTTCCTAACTCTGGGGGATACACCCCCACCGATAAACTCATCTTT.

The chain is built from TRDV1 and TRDJ1; TRDD3 aligns across 9 bases. With 2 bases clipped from V and 0 bases from J, the junction kept 16 bases outside the gene matches. Germline V gives CDR1 TSWWSYY, CDR2 QGS. The CDR3 spans 20 residues. The CDR3 here is CALGEDPSRSTGGNTDKLIF. The DNA for the CDR3 is TGTGCTCTTGGGGAAGATCCTTCCCGCAGTACTGGGGGAAACACCGATAAACTCATCTTT.

This clone was seen only a few times. This sequence joins TRDV1 and TRDJ1; D not certain. The V end lost 1 base, the J end lost 5 bases, and 17 bases lay between the germline ends. Germline-derived CDR1 and CDR2 are TSWWSYY and QGS. CDR3 length equals 16 residues. The CDR3 reads CALGEHFPQGDDKLIF. The CDR3 region has the DNA TGTGCTCTTGGGGAACATTTCCCGCAGGGTGATGATAAACTCATCTTT.

This clone appeared many times. V gene TRDV2 combines with J gene TRDJ1; 11 bases are shared with TRDD3. Looked up from germline, CDR1 is GEAIGNYY and CDR2 is EKD. CDR3 length: 18 residues. Trimming at V came to 2 bases and at J to 0 bases, leaving 10 bases not matched to a gene. The CDR3 coding sequence is TGTGCCTGTGACATGTGGGGGATACGAGGTTCGTACACCGATAAACTCATCTTT. Translation gives CACDMWGIRGSYTDKLIF.

The chain has TRDV1 and TRDJ1; a possible D gene is TRDD3 (8 bases). Trimming left V 0 bases short and J 2 bases short, with 31 bases between. Germline V lookup: CDR1 TSWWSYY, CDR2 QGS. The CDR3 is 22 amino acids. The CDR3 DNA reads TGTGCTCTTGGGGAACTCCACGGTTCCTACGAGGGCTGGGGGACTCCTACCGATAAACTCATCTTT. Residues: CALGELHGSYEGWGTPTDKLIF.

This clone was picked up a small number of times. This chain links TRDV1 with TRDJ1, with TRDD3 identical over 8 bases. CDR3 length: 18 amino acids. The V gene's germline CDR1 is TSWWSYY and CDR2 QGS. Trimming cost V 1 base and J 4 bases; bases outside gene matches: 14. The CDR3 loop reads CALGERFYLAGGSDKLIF. CDR3 DNA: TGTGCTCTTGGGGAACGCTTCTACTTGGCTGGGGGAAGCGATAAACTCATCTTT.

This clone was counted only a few times. This chain joins TRDV1 and TRDJ1; no clear D. The CDR3 covers 22 residues. Germline CDR1 TSWWSYY, CDR2 QGS. The ends were cut back, 0 bases at V and 4 bases at J, with 33 bases in the middle. The DNA for the CDR3 is TGTGCTCTTGGGGAACTCCAGGCCCCCTGGATGAATCCACGTTGGGCCGGCGATAAACTCATCTTT. Its protein product is CALGELQAPWMNPRWAGDKLIF.

This clone was recorded a few times. The chain has TRDV1 and TRDJ1; 11 positions match TRDD3. The CDR3 consists of 18 residues. CDR1 is TSWWSYY and CDR2 is QGS in the germline V gene. V lost 3 bases and J lost 7; bases outside the gene matches: 16. For the CDR3, the DNA is TGTGCTCTTGGGGATGGGCCTTTCTCTGGGGGATACTATGGTAAACTCATCTTT. Its translation is CALGDGPFSGGYYGKLIF.

This clone turned up a few times. V gene TRDV1 combines with J gene TRDJ1, with TRDD3 matching over 9 bases. V lost 0 bases, J lost 1 base, and 21 bases stayed unmatched. The CDR3 covers 22 residues. CDR1 is TSWWSYY and CDR2 is QGS in the germline V gene. This CDR3 is CALGELVRPYRRLGDSTDKLIF. DNA for the CDR3: TGTGCTCTTGGGGAACTAGTTCGGCCCTACAGGCGATTGGGGGATAGCACCGATAAACTCATCTTT.

V gene TRDV1 combines with J gene TRDJ1; D unclear. Deletions cut 5 bases from V and 1 base from J, with 23 bases between. Germline-derived CDR1 and CDR2 are TSWWSYY and QGS. CDR3 length equals 18 residues. For the CDR3, the DNA is TGTGCTCTTGGGCAGAAGAGACCCCCCCCGTCAGTCACCGATAAACTCATCTTT. It encodes CALGQKRPPPSVTDKLIF.

The chain has TRDV1 and TRDJ1; TRDD3 aligns across 13 bases. The V gene end was trimmed by 0 bases and the J gene end by 0 bases; junction bases not matched to a gene: 19. CDR1 is TSWWSYY and CDR2 is QGS in the germline V gene. CDR3 length: 23 amino acids. CDR3 in amino acids: CALGELHSYTGGYARFYTDKLIF. CDR3 in DNA: TGTGCTCTTGGGGAACTCCACTCCTACACTGGGGGATACGCCCGATTTTACACCGATAAACTCATCTTT.

This clone was counted between two and nine times. V gene TRDV1 combines with J gene TRDJ1, with TRDD3 matching 7 bases. In germline, CDR1 is TSWWSYY, CDR2 QGS. The CDR3 spans 17 residues. J gave up 0 bases and V 3 bases, and 10 bases lay outside the gene matches. The CDR3 sequence is CALGDPLGVTNTDKLIF. In DNA, the CDR3 is TGTGCTCTTGGGGACCCTCTGGGGGTTACTAACACCGATAAACTCATCTTT.

The rearrangement links TRDV1 to TRDJ1; D might be TRDD2 or TRDD3, each matching 5 bases. Trimming took 3 bases from V and 0 from J, leaving 23 bases between them. The germline gives CDR1 TSWWSYY, CDR2 QGS. This CDR3 is built from 19 residues. Here the CDR3 DNA reads TGTGCTCTTGGGGACCCTACTTCGCTGGGATTTACGTACACCGATAAACTCATCTTT. Translating it yields CALGDPTSLGFTYTDKLIF.

The V gene is TRDV2, the J gene TRDJ1, with 12 bases that match TRDD3. The CDR3 has 21 amino acids. Germline CDR1 is GEAIGNYY and CDR2 is EKD. Trimming at V came to 3 bases and at J to 6 bases, leaving 25 bases not matched to a gene. The CDR3 DNA sequence: TGTGCCTGTGACCCTTGGGCCTTCCTACTCTCCAACTGGGGGATACCCCATAAACTCATCTTT. The encoded protein is CACDPWAFLLSNWGIPHKLIF.

This clone occurred a few times. The rearrangement joins TRDV1 to TRDJ1; D tentatively fits TRDD2 or TRDD3 (5 bases each). This CDR3 comprises 20 residues. Between the trimmed V and J ends, which lost 1 base and 0 bases, there was a span of 24 bases. The germline gives CDR1 TSWWSYY, CDR2 QGS. CDR3 coding DNA: TGTGCTCTTGGGGAACCTGGGTCCCTTCTGGGTGTGTTGTACACCGATAAACTCATCTTT. Translated: CALGEPGSLLGVLYTDKLIF.